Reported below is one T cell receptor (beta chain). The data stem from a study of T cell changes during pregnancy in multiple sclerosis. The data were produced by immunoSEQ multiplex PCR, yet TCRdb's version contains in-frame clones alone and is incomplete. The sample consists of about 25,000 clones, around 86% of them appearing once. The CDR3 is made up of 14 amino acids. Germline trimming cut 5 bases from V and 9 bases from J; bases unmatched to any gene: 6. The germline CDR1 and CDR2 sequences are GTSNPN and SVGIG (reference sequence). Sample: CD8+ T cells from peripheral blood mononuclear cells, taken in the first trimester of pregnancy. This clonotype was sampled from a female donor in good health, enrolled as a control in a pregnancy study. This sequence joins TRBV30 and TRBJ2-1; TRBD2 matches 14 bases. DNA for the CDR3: TGTGCCTGGGTCGGACTAGCGGGAGGAGGTGAGCAGTTCTTC. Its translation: CAWVGLAGGGEQFF.